One and the same sample provided the 23 T cell receptor beta chains below, sequenced in a study of early T cells in non-severe SARS-CoV-2 infection. TCRdb independently ran MiXCR on the 5' RACE reads; one entry per CDR3 protein. The sample carries 95,000 to 150,000 distinct CDR3 sequences, approximately 15% recorded once. The sample consisted of whole blood. These receptors were collected from an adult who was a healthcare worker with PCR-confirmed SARS-CoV-2 infection or an uninfected control (not recorded which).

This chain links TRBV3-1 with TRBJ1-2; no definite D call. V was pared by 1 base and J by 8 bases, with 14 bases between. CDR1 LGHDT and CDR2 YNNKEL come from the germline V gene (reference sequence). This CDR3 is 14 amino acids long. The CDR3 DNA is TGTGCCAGCAGCCAAGGCCCGCGAGGAGAGGGCTACACCTTC. This sequence encodes CASSQGPRGEGYTF.

This clonotype was seen a few times. The V and J genes are TRBV2 and TRBJ2-1, with a tentative D call TRBD2 (5 bases). The V gene lost 8 bases and the J gene lost 1 base, with 9 bases spanning the gap. This CDR3 spans 13 amino acids. Germline lookup yields CDR1 SNHLY and CDR2 FYNNEI. The CDR3 sequence: CASLLVSYNEQFF. The CDR3 nucleotides are TGTGCCAGCCTACTAGTTTCCTACAATGAGCAGTTCTTC. The variable domain in full, with the rest retrieved from reference TRBV2 and TRBJ2-1, is EPEVTQTPSHQVTQMGQEVILRCVPISNHLYFYWYRQILGQKVEFLVSFYNNEISEKSEIFDDQFSVERPDGSNFTLKIRSTKLEDSAMYFCASLLVSYNEQFFGPGTRLTVL.

This clonotype was recorded many times. This chain uses TRBV7-9 with TRBJ2-7; D remains unclear. From germline, CDR1 is SEHNR and CDR2 FQNEAQ (reference sequence). The V end lost 2 bases, the J end lost 5 bases, and 10 bases lay between the germline ends. The CDR3 runs to 13 residues. CDR3 nucleotides: TGTGCCAGCAGCTTATCAGCCGTCGACGAGCAGTACTTC. It codes for CASSLSAVDEQYF.

This chain links TRBV5-1 with TRBJ2-7; 8 bases are a match to TRBD1. The germline CDR1 and CDR2 sequences are SGHRS and YFSETQ. The CDR3 loop spans 14 amino acids. The junction had 6 bases not matched to a gene; V was cut back by 4 bases and J by 3 bases. The CDR3 DNA reads TGCGCCAGCAGCCGCGGACAGGGATTCTACGAGCAGTACTTC. Translated, it gives CASSRGQGFYEQYF.

This clonotype was seen a few times. The rearrangement joins TRBV5-4 to TRBJ2-1; 8 bases align to TRBD2. V lost 1 base and J lost 9; bases outside the gene matches: 12. Per germline, CDR1 SGHNT and CDR2 YYREEE (reference sequence). This CDR3 is built from 16 residues. The CDR3 DNA follows: TGTGCCAGCAGCTTGATCGGGGGGGTCCGGCCGCGTGAGCAGTTCTTC. This gives the protein CASSLIGGVRPREQFF.

On this clonotype: It may be a read error: a sequence one base away is much more abundant. The genes are TRBV25-1 and TRBJ1-1; no clear D gene. Germline CDR1 reads MGHDK; CDR2 reads SYGVNS. The CDR3 covers 16 residues. The CDR3 loop reads CASSADVKGMNTEASF. CDR3 bases: TGTGCCAGCAGTGCCGATGTCAAGGGTATGAACACTGAAGCTTCCTTT.

The chain couples TRBV6-1 to TRBJ2-1; D is perhaps TRBD2 (5 bases). The CDR3 length is 15 residues. V was pared by 9 bases and J by 0 bases, with 15 bases between. Germline V gene lookup returns CDR1 MNHNS and CDR2 SASEGT. CDR3 DNA sequence: TGTGCCAGTCAGGACGGGGTAATCTCCTACAATGAGCAGTTCTTC. Translated, it gives CASQDGVISYNEQFF.

The chain uses TRBV5-6 and TRBJ1-1, with D possibly matching TRBD1 (5 bases). In germline, CDR1 is SGHDT, CDR2 YYEEEE. Trimming left V 5 bases short and J 4 bases short, with 15 bases between. CDR3 length: 14 residues. The chain's CDR3 is CASSLRDFSTEAFF. In DNA, the CDR3 is TGTGCCAGCAGTCTCAGGGATTTTTCCACTGAAGCTTTCTTT.

In nucleotides, the CDR3 is TGCAGTGCCACCGAGGGCGCTGGCTATGGCTACACCTTC. Encoded protein: CSATEGAGYGYTF. This rearrangement joins TRBV20-1 to TRBJ1-2; D unresolved. The germline V and J ends were trimmed by 6 bases and 4 bases, with 15 bases remaining between them. The CDR3 totals 13 residues. The germline CDR1 and CDR2 sequences are DFQATT and SNEGSKA (reference sequence).

The table lists this clonotype with many counts. The gene calls are TRBV29-1 and TRBJ2-7; unclear D gene. The CDR3 totals 14 residues. Germline CDR1 and CDR2: SQVTM and ANQGSEA. The V end lost 2 bases, the J end lost 2 bases, and 13 bases lay between the germline ends. The CDR3 DNA follows: TGCAGCGTTGAAATAGATGGCGCGGCCTACGAGCAGTACTTC. It encodes CSVEIDGAAYEQYF.

This clonotype was recorded a few times. The genes are TRBV7-9 and TRBJ1-2; unclear D gene. The CDR3 is 14 residues long. V was cut by 5 bases and J by 2 bases, with 12 bases left in between. From germline, CDR1 is SEHNR and CDR2 FQNEAQ (reference sequence). CDR3 bases: TGTGCCAGCAGCCCCGTGGGAGTCAACTATGGCTACACCTTC. Translation: CASSPVGVNYGYTF.

There are a few counts of this clonotype. V is TRBV4-1 and J is TRBJ1-1; D is unclear. This CDR3 spans 12 amino acids. The ends were cut back, 0 bases at V and 8 bases at J, with 7 bases in the middle. Germline CDR1 is MGHRA and CDR2 is YSYEKL. The chain's CDR3 is CASSQDMWEAFF. CDR3 in DNA: TGCGCCAGCAGCCAAGATATGTGGGAAGCTTTCTTT.

Comments on this clonotype: An end of the junction does not agree with germline; a read error may underlie this. The V and J genes are TRBV6-6 and TRBJ1-2; TRBD1 agrees at 8 bases. The CDR3 has 14 residues. From germline, CDR1 is MNHNY and CDR2 SVGAGI (reference sequence). The CDR3 protein is CANSVIQGEGGYTF. The CDR3 DNA is TGTGCCAACAGTGTCATACAGGGGGAGGGCGGCTACACCTTC.

The table lists this clonotype with a few counts. This chain uses TRBV4-1 with TRBJ2-3, with 8 bases lining up with TRBD2. CDR1 and CDR2 from the germline V gene are MGHRA and YSYEKL. The CDR3 loop spans 13 amino acids. The V and J ends lost 4 bases and 7 bases, in that order; junction bases with no gene match: 4. The CDR3 nucleotides read TGCGCCAGCAGCCCACGGACTAGCAATACGCAGTATTTT. Residues: CASSPRTSNTQYF.

This clonotype turned up a few times. The chain is built from TRBV18 and TRBJ2-1, with D possibly being TRBD1 (6 bases). Between the trimmed V and J ends, which lost 3 bases and 3 bases, there was a span of 12 bases. Germline CDR1 reads KGHSH; CDR2 reads LQKENI. This CDR3 is 15 amino acids long. This chain's CDR3 is CASSPGGGLYNEQFF. DNA of the CDR3: TGTGCCAGCTCACCGGGTGGGGGCCTCTACAATGAGCAGTTCTTC.

This clonotype showed up just a few times. The rearrangement joins TRBV29-1 to TRBJ1-1; weak D call: TRBD1 (5 bases). In germline, CDR1 is SQVTM, CDR2 ANQGSEA. The CDR3 totals 12 residues. Between the trimmed V and J ends, which lost 4 bases and 7 bases, there was a span of 13 bases. The chain's CDR3 is CSVVKGTFEAFF. CDR3 coding DNA: TGCAGCGTTGTAAAGGGGACGTTTGAAGCTTTCTTT.

The chain combines TRBV20-1 with TRBJ2-7, with unresolved D. Germline V lookup: CDR1 DFQATT, CDR2 SNEGSKA (reference sequence). This CDR3 is built from 13 residues. Trimming shortened V by 4 bases and J by 3 bases, and 13 bases separated the two germline ends. The CDR3 sequence is CSAIRAGFYEQYF. The DNA for the CDR3 is TGCAGTGCTATTCGGGCAGGTTTCTACGAGCAGTACTTC.

V gene TRBV15 combines with J gene TRBJ2-3; 9 bases are a match to TRBD2. Germline values: CDR1 LNHNV, CDR2 YYDKDF (reference sequence). After removal of 2 bases from V and 3 bases from J, the junction contained 6 bases not matched to a gene. This CDR3 has 16 amino acids. The CDR3 region is CATSRRLAGPTDTQYF. The CDR3 region has the DNA TGTGCCACCAGCAGACGCCTAGCGGGACCAACAGATACGCAGTATTTT.

There are many counts of this clonotype. This chain connects TRBV7-2 to TRBJ2-1; unclear D gene. The germline V and J ends were trimmed by 3 bases and 12 bases, with 6 bases remaining between them. CDR3 length: 10 residues. Germline CDR1 SGHTA, CDR2 FQGNSA. The CDR3 DNA follows: TGTGCCAGCAGCTTGAGAAGGCAGTTCTTC. Its protein is CASSLRRQFF.

The gene calls are TRBV11-2 and TRBJ2-5; D is uncertain. In germline, CDR1 is SGHAT, CDR2 FQNNGV. The V and J ends lost 2 bases and 5 bases respectively, with 21 bases between them. The CDR3 spans 17 residues. The CDR3 region is CASSLSVTALPEETQYF. In DNA form, the CDR3 reads TGTGCCAGCAGCTTATCGGTGACGGCGTTGCCGGAGGAGACCCAGTACTTC.

V gene TRBV6-5 combines with J gene TRBJ2-1, with D perhaps given as TRBD1 or TRBD2 (5 bases each). In germline, CDR1 is MNHEY, CDR2 SVGAGI. The V gene lost 5 bases and the J gene lost 3 bases, with 11 bases spanning the gap. The length of the CDR3 is 14 residues. CDR3 sequence: CASSLWGNYNEQFF. The DNA of the CDR3 is TGTGCCAGCAGTCTGTGGGGGAACTACAATGAGCAGTTCTTC.

This clonotype was seen ten or more times. V usage is TRBV4-1 and J usage is TRBJ1-5; 8 positions agree with TRBD1. Unmatched junction bases numbered 11, after V lost 1 base and J lost 6 bases. The CDR3 runs 17 residues. The germline gives CDR1 MGHRA, CDR2 YSYEKL. The CDR3 coding sequence is TGCGCCAGCAGCCAAGCTAAAGGGCAGGGGGCTGGTCAGCCCCAGCATTTT. As protein: CASSQAKGQGAGQPQHF.

The chain combines TRBV29-1 with TRBJ1-2, with D possibly being TRBD1 (5 bases). Per germline, CDR1 SQVTM and CDR2 ANQGSEA. The CDR3 spans 12 residues. The V and J ends lost 2 bases and 7 bases respectively, with 11 bases between them. This chain's CDR3 is CSVEFQGSGYTF. Here the CDR3 DNA reads TGCAGCGTTGAATTTCAGGGAAGTGGCTACACCTTC.